These 16 T cell receptor beta chains share one sample of origin, sequenced in a study of blood T cells in healthy people across ages. Together with a sample-barcoded 5' primer, a J-beta primer mix was included in a second PCR lasting about 7 to 11 cycles. TCRdb fed the 5' RACE reads into MiXCR, producing one record per CDR3 protein. The sample yields hundreds of thousands of distinct CDR3 sequences, approximately 25% seen once. This same sample was also taken into another study, of T cells of mothers and their children.

Sequenced input: blood. The origin of the receptors is a boy under 18 in good health.

The V gene is TRBV4-3, the J gene TRBJ2-7; 9 positions match TRBD2. Germline CDR1 reads LGHNA; CDR2 reads YSLEER. CDR3 size: 17 residues. The V and J ends lost 0 bases and 4 bases, in that order; junction bases with no gene match: 10. The CDR3 is CASSQDSGGGGRYEQYF. The CDR3 DNA is TGCGCCAGCAGCCAAGATAGCGGGGGAGGGGGTAGGTACGAGCAGTACTTC.

This chain joins TRBV3-1 and TRBJ1-4; 8 nucleotides match TRBD1. In germline, CDR1 is LGHDT, CDR2 YNNKEL (reference sequence). The CDR3 has 17 amino acids. The trim removed 1 base at V and 7 bases at J, leaving 11 bases unmatched. The CDR3 here is CASSQGSYRTGREKLFF. The CDR3 DNA sequence: TGTGCCAGCAGCCAAGGGAGTTATCGGACAGGGCGTGAAAAACTGTTTTTT.

This clonotype was detected a few times. This chain joins TRBV7-2 and TRBJ2-5; 12 bases fit TRBD2. The closer fit of TRBJ2-1 to the DNA end suggests the J call may be wrong. Germline V CDR1 and CDR2: SGHTA, FQGNSA. This CDR3 region has 16 residues. The CDR3 loop reads CASSQGLAGGPNEQFF. In DNA form, the CDR3 reads TGTGCCAGCAGCCAGGGGCTAGCGGGAGGGCCAAATGAGCAGTTCTTC.

This sequence joins TRBV29-1 and TRBJ2-1, with a tentative D call TRBD1 (5 bases). The CDR3 spans 13 residues. CDR1 is SQVTM and CDR2 is ANQGSEA in the germline V gene. V was pared by 7 bases and J by 1 base, with 11 bases between. The CDR3 is CSARALSYNEQFF. The CDR3 DNA follows: TGCAGCGCCAGGGCCCTTTCCTACAATGAGCAGTTCTTC.

This clonotype was seen a handful of times. The chain is built from TRBV29-1 and TRBJ2-3, with 7 bases aligning to TRBD1. The CDR3 is 16 amino acids. Germline V lookup: CDR1 SQVTM, CDR2 ANQGSEA. V dropped 2 bases and J dropped 1; count of bases not matched to a gene: 9. The CDR3 DNA follows: TGCAGCGTTGAACCCCTCCCGACAGGGCGCACAGATACGCAGTATTTT. Translating it yields CSVEPLPTGRTDTQYF.

The V call is TRBV6-5, the J call TRBJ2-6; unclear D gene. The germline V and J ends were trimmed by 5 bases and 0 bases, with 8 bases remaining between them. Germline CDR1 MNHEY, CDR2 SVGAGI. CDR3 size: 15 residues. CDR3 coding DNA: TGTGCCAGCAGTCACCGGCCCTCTGGGGCCAACGTCCTGACTTTC. Amino acids: CASSHRPSGANVLTF.

This clonotype was observed a handful of times. This sequence joins TRBV27 and TRBJ2-3; TRBD2 aligns across 16 bases. The germline V gene has CDR1 MNHEY and CDR2 SMNVEV (reference sequence). The V gene end was trimmed by 0 bases and the J gene end by 5 bases; junction bases not matched to a gene: 8. This CDR3 has 19 residues. In DNA form, the CDR3 reads TGTGCCAGCAGTTTATCCATGGGACTAGCGGGGGGGCCAGTAGATACGCAGTATTTT. It yields the protein CASSLSMGLAGGPVDTQYF.

The V call is TRBV20-1, the J call TRBJ1-6; D possibly corresponds to TRBD1 (5 bases). The ends were cut back, 6 bases at V and 10 bases at J, with 19 bases in the middle. Per germline, CDR1 DFQATT and CDR2 SNEGSKA (reference sequence). This CDR3 comprises 14 residues. DNA of the CDR3: TGCAGTGCCCTAAGGAGAGGGGATGCGTCACCCCTCCACTTT. Protein sequence: CSALRRGDASPLHF.

This clonotype occurred a few times. J is TRBJ2-3 and V is TRBV10-3; TRBD2 matches 9 bases. The V gene end was trimmed by 3 bases and the J gene end by 4 bases; junction bases not matched to a gene: 8. CDR3 length: 16 residues. The germline V gene encodes CDR1 ENHRY and CDR2 SYGVKD. CDR3 sequence reads: CAISDPGLASADTQYF. In nucleotides, the CDR3 is TGTGCCATCAGTGACCCGGGACTAGCAAGCGCAGATACGCAGTATTTT.

J is TRBJ2-1 and V is TRBV21-1; TRBD2 was called by the table and not checked on the DNA. TRBV21-1 is shown as a pseudogene. The CDR3 covers 15 residues. CDR3 amino acids: CASSKLLAANNEQFF. CDR3 DNA sequence: TGTGCCAGCAGCAAATTACTAGCGGCCAACAATGAGCAGTTCTTC.

The rearrangement links TRBV12-3 or TRBV12-4 to TRBJ2-5; D remains unclear. CDR3 size: 13 residues. Trimming pared 6 bases from V and 5 bases from J, leaving 13 bases between. CDR3 DNA sequence: TGTGCCAGCAGCAAGACCCTGGGGGAGACCCAGTACTTC. Protein: CASSKTLGETQYF.

This clonotype occurred a few times. The chain joins TRBV25-1 to TRBJ2-7; D remains ambiguous. CDR1 is MGHDK and CDR2 is SYGVNS in the germline V gene. Trimming pared 3 bases from V and 2 bases from J, leaving 11 bases between. There are 14 residues in the CDR3. DNA for the CDR3: TGTGCCAGCAGTGACCAGGACGTAGCCTACGAGCAGTACTTC. It is translated as CASSDQDVAYEQYF.

This clonotype was found a few times. The rearrangement links TRBV29-1 to TRBJ2-3, with 11 bases matching TRBD2. Germline CDR1 SQVTM, CDR2 ANQGSEA. The CDR3 is made up of 13 amino acids. J lost 4 bases, V lost 6 bases, and 3 bases had no gene match. The DNA of the CDR3 is TGCAGCGTCCTAGCGGGAGGACCAGATACGCAGTATTTT. Amino acids: CSVLAGGPDTQYF.

The chain is built from TRBV18 and TRBJ2-5; maybe TRBD1 (5 bases). The CDR3 spans 14 residues. Germline V gene lookup returns CDR1 KGHSH and CDR2 LQKENI. Trimming cost V 4 bases and J 1 base, with 10 bases left between them. The CDR3 DNA follows: TGTGCCAGCTCACAACCGACAGCCCAAGAGACCCAGTACTTC. Residues: CASSQPTAQETQYF.

The sample holds a few counts of this clonotype. The rearrangement links TRBV20-1 to TRBJ2-5, with 10 nucleotides matching TRBD1. The CDR3 consists of 14 residues. J lost 3 bases, V lost 4 bases, and 5 bases had no gene match. Germline V gene sequence: CDR1 DFQATT, CDR2 SNEGSKA (reference sequence). CDR3 residues: CSATLGTGEETQYF. As DNA, the CDR3 is TGCAGTGCTACCCTCGGGACAGGGGAAGAGACCCAGTACTTC.

The chain employs TRBV6-8 and TRBJ2-1, with unresolved D. With 10 bases removed from V and 4 bases from J, the gap between germline ends came to 17 bases. This CDR3 comprises 14 residues. Germline V gene lookup returns CDR1 MNHGY and CDR2 SAAAGT. The CDR3 here is CATRPWLSYNEQFF. In DNA form, the CDR3 reads TGTGCCACCAGGCCGTGGCTCTCATACAATGAGCAGTTCTTC.